The clone carrying this T cell receptor beta chain appeared a single time. The data were obtained in a study of blood T cell repertoires in COVID-19. Method: immunoSEQ multiplex PCR; TCRdb's copy keeps in-frame clones and lacks some. The data show hundreds of thousands of clones, with 89% seen just once and 0.75% to 0.9% held by the top ten. The germline V and J ends were trimmed by 5 bases and 7 bases, with 24 bases remaining between them. CDR1 and CDR2 from the germline V gene are SEHNR and FQNEAQ (reference sequence). The CDR3 consists of 16 residues. The gene calls are TRBV7-9 and TRBJ2-7; D might be TRBD2 (6 bases). Sequences were obtained from peripheral blood. The receptor was derived from a man aged 18 to 30 with COVID-19, enrolled during active disease. CDR3 loop: CASSLPGDQTHSEQYF. The CDR3 DNA sequence: TGTGCCAGCAGCCTCCCGGGAGACCAAACGCATAGTGAGCAGTACTTC.